This T cell receptor (beta chain) was documented in a study of blood T cell repertoires in COVID-19. The method was immunoSEQ multiplex PCR; TCRdb's version includes in-frame clones alone and lacks a portion of them. The sample lists 250,000 to 350,000 clones, roughly 90% occurring once. Germline-derived CDR1 and CDR2 are SGHVS and FQNEAQ. V lost 7 bases and J lost 2, with 19 bases in between. The CDR3 spans 16 residues. The specimen was peripheral blood. The chain is built from TRBV7-8 and TRBJ2-3, with D hard to call. The clonotype was recovered from a woman aged 25 to 39 with COVID-19, enrolled during active disease. The CDR3 region is CASIGPWVSDTDTQYF. In DNA, the CDR3 is TGTGCCAGCATCGGCCCTTGGGTGAGCGACACAGATACGCAGTATTTT.